This is a list of T cell receptor beta chains from one sample in a study of CD8 T cells in ankylosing spondylitis. TCRdb fed the 5' RACE reads into MiXCR, producing one record per CDR3 protein. The sample consists of 150,000 to 200,000 distinct CDR3 sequences, around 32% of them appearing once. The sample comprised synovial fluid, either unsorted or a sorted T cell fraction (not recorded which). The receptors come from a male donor with ankylosing spondylitis. The CDR3 runs from the conserved cysteine through the conserved F or W. Fields, in order: J gene, D gene, CDR3 length, V gene, clone size, CDR3 DNA, CDR3 protein. The D gene is left open where the match is weak. Clone size is stated in some rows and not others, as once, few, many or a class when expanded.

>TRBJ1-3|.|13|TRBV20-1|.
TGCAGTGCTAGGCCAGATACAGGAAACACCATATATTTT
CSARPDTGNTIYF
>TRBJ1-3|.|14|TRBV4-3|.
TGCGCCAGCAGCCAAGCCCGCCCGGGAAACACCATATATTTT
CASSQARPGNTIYF
>TRBJ2-1|.|14|TRBV12-3/TRBV12-4|.
TGTGCCAGCAGAACCGGGACGCTGACCAATGAGCAGTTCTTC
CASRTGTLTNEQFF
>TRBJ1-1|TRBD1|17|TRBV4-1|few
TGCGCCAGCAGCCCCGGTTTGGCGCAGGGGGCTTACGGTAGAGCTTTCTTT
CASSPGLAQGAYGRAFF
>TRBJ2-7|TRBD1|14|TRBV28|few
TGTGCCAGCAGATCAGGGGGCGCTAACTACGAGCAGTACTTC
CASRSGGANYEQYF
>TRBJ1-3|.|15|TRBV27|many
TGTGCCAGCAGCCGCCGGGGGGCACAAGGAAACACCATATATTTT
CASSRRGAQGNTIYF
>TRBJ2-1|TRBD2|15|TRBV3-1|.
TGTGCCAGCAGCCAACCTAGCGGGGGGAGGAATGAGCAGTTCTTC
CASSQPSGGRNEQFF
>TRBJ1-3|.|15|TRBV12-3/TRBV12-4|.
TGTGCCAGCAGTTTGTTTGGGGTGAGAGGAAACACCATATATTTT
CASSLFGVRGNTIYF
>TRBJ1-2|.|13|TRBV6-6|few
TGTGCCAGCAGTTACGCAGAGAACTATGGCTACACCTTC
CASSYAENYGYTF
>TRBJ2-7|TRBD2|15|TRBV10-3|many
TGTGCCATCAGCCGGACTAGCGGGTCCTCCTACGAGCAGTACTTC
CAISRTSGSSYEQYF
>TRBJ2-2|TRBD1|15|TRBV19|.
TGTGCCAGCAAACCGGGACAGGGTAACACCGGGGAGCTGTTTTTT
CASKPGQGNTGELFF
>TRBJ1-1|.|17|TRBV5-4|few
TGTGCCAGCAGCCCATACAGGGTTCGGGGGATGAACACTGAAGCTTTCTTT
CASSPYRVRGMNTEAFF
>TRBJ1-1|.|14|TRBV27|many
TGTGCCAGCAGTTTGCAGGGAATGAACACTGAAGCTTTCTTT
CASSLQGMNTEAFF
>TRBJ2-7|TRBD2|17|TRBV13|few
TGTGCCAGCAGCTCCCTCTTAGGTAGCGGGACTTCCTACGAGCAGTACTTC
CASSSLLGSGTSYEQYF
>TRBJ2-1|.|10|TRBV20-1|few
TGCAGTGCCAGCCATGATGAGCAGTTCTTC
CSASHDEQFF
>TRBJ2-3|TRBD2|13|TRBV20-1|many
TGCAGTGGCCTCGGGGGGTTCACAGATACGCAGTATTTT
CSGLGGFTDTQYF
>TRBJ2-3|TRBD2|14|TRBV24-1|.
TGTGCCACAAGGACTAGCAGAGACACAGATACGCAGTATTTT
CATRTSRDTDTQYF
>TRBJ2-3|TRBD2|14|TRBV6-1|many
TGTGCCAGCCGTAGCGGGGGGATAGTAGATACGCAGTATTTT
CASRSGGIVDTQYF
>TRBJ1-4|.|13|TRBV6-1|.
TGTGCCAGCAGCCTCTCCTGGGATGAAAAACTGTTTTTT
CASSLSWDEKLFF
>TRBJ1-4|TRBD1|14|TRBV7-2|once
TGTGCCAGCAGCTTGACAGGGGAGAATGAAAAACTGTTTTTT
CASSLTGENEKLFF
>TRBJ2-5|TRBD2|16|TRBV25-1|.
TGTGCCAGCAGTGGAACCCAAAGCGGGGGCGGGGAGACCCAGTACTTC
CASSGTQSGGGETQYF
>TRBJ2-1|.|13|TRBV7-2|.
TGTGCCAGCAGCTTAGGGTTCGTTAATGAGCAGTTCTTC
CASSLGFVNEQFF
>TRBJ1-3|TRBD1|13|TRBV28|few
TGTGCCAGCGGGGACAGGGGACGTAACACCATATATTTT
CASGDRGRNTIYF
>TRBJ2-7|.|14|TRBV20-1|.
TGCAGTGCTAGAGATCATCGGGGCTCCTACGAGCAGTACTTC
CSARDHRGSYEQYF
>TRBJ2-1|TRBD2|14|TRBV27|many
TGTGCCAGCAGTTTACTAGCGGGTGTGAATGAGCAGTTCTTC
CASSLLAGVNEQFF
>TRBJ2-5|TRBD2|14|TRBV5-1|.
TGCGCCAGCAGCTTCAGCGGGGCCCAAGAGACCCAGTACTTC
CASSFSGAQETQYF
>TRBJ2-4|.|15|TRBV20-1|.
TGCAGTGCTAGTGTACCCGCTAAAAAAATCTACATTCAGTACTTC
CSASVPAKKIYIQYF
>TRBJ2-2|.|15|TRBV7-3|.
TGTGCCAGCACCCGGGCCTCTGGGGCTACCGGGGAGCTGTTTTTT
CASTRASGATGELFF
>TRBJ2-7|.|13|TRBV15|once
TGTGCCACCAGCAGAGAGTACAGCTACGAGCAGTACTTC
CATSREYSYEQYF
>TRBJ2-2|.|17|TRBV7-9|many
TGTGCCAGCAGCTCACACCCAGGAGGACACTTGAACGGGGAGCTGTTTTTT
CASSSHPGGHLNGELFF
>TRBJ2-7|.|13|TRBV27|.
TGTGCCAGCAGTTTAAACCCACTTGGAGAGCAGTACTTC
CASSLNPLGEQYF
>TRBJ2-1|TRBD1|15|TRBV10-3|.
TGTGCCATCAGGCCGGGACAGGGGGCAGGCAATGAGCAGTTCTTC
CAIRPGQGAGNEQFF
>TRBJ2-2|TRBD1|16|TRBV2|once
TGTGCCAGCAGTGGACAGGGAGTAGGTTACACCGGGGAGCTGTTTTTT
CASSGQGVGYTGELFF
>TRBJ2-1|.|15|TRBV6-5|few
TGTGCCAGCAGTTACGGCGGTTACTCCTACAATGAGCAGTTCTTC
CASSYGGYSYNEQFF
>TRBJ1-3|.|15|TRBV2|many
TGTGCCAGCAGTGAGGCACAGACCTCTGGAAACACCATATATTTT
CASSEAQTSGNTIYF
>TRBJ1-1|.|14|TRBV12-3/TRBV12-4|.
TGTGCCAGCAGGCAGGGAACCATGAACACTGAAGCTTTCTTT
CASRQGTMNTEAFF
>TRBJ2-7|.|9|TRBV9|.
TGTGCCAGCGGATTCCCCCAGTACTTC
CASGFPQYF
>TRBJ2-7|TRBD1|12|TRBV12-3/TRBV12-4|.
TGTGCCAGCAGTCCCGACAGGGGCGAGCAGTCCTTC
CASSPDRGEQSF
>TRBJ2-3|.|15|TRBV20-1|few
TGCAGTGCTAGAGCCGGGGGTGGGGGCACAGATACGCAGTATTTT
CSARAGGGGTDTQYF
>TRBJ2-1|.|12|TRBV20-1|many
TGCAGTGCTAGGGGAAGTTACAATGAGCAGTTCTTC
CSARGSYNEQFF
>TRBJ2-5|.|12|TRBV5-1|few
TGCGCCAGCGGATGGACTACAGAGACCCAGTACTTC
CASGWTTETQYF
>TRBJ2-3|TRBD2|17|TRBV6-1|few
TGTGCCAGCAGTGAAAAGCCCGGACTAGCAGGAAGAGATACGCAGTATTTT
CASSEKPGLAGRDTQYF
>TRBJ2-7|.|15|TRBV20-1|.
TGCAGTGCCACGGGGCCCGCGACGCCTTTCTACGAGCAGTACTTC
CSATGPATPFYEQYF
>TRBJ1-3|TRBD1|14|TRBV30|.
TGTGCCTGGGGACAGGGGGCAACTGGAAACACCATATATTTT
CAWGQGATGNTIYF
>TRBJ2-1|.|16|TRBV9|few
TGTGCCAGCAGCGTAGGGGGGGCGGGTCACTACAATGAGCAGTTCTTC
CASSVGGAGHYNEQFF
>TRBJ1-2|.|14|TRBV4-1|.
TGCGCCAGCAGCCAAGGGAGGGGAAGCTATGGCTACACCTTC
CASSQGRGSYGYTF